The entry below describes one T cell receptor beta chain. This sample includes further DNA sequences coding for the same CDR3. This entry comes from a study of blood T cell repertoires in COVID-19. The V segment lost 5 bases and the J segment 1 base; nucleotides outside the gene matches: 2. This CDR3 contains 14 residues. The germline CDR1 and CDR2 sequences are SNHLY and FYNNEI. The authors' processing: Quantification of nucleated cells was approximated via reference gene primer amplification. The assay was immunoSEQ multiplex PCR, and TCRdb's table has in-frame clones only and misses some. That table supplies the V and J calls and clone size; D and trimming were determined from the DNA. Among hundreds of thousands of clones listed, 87% were seen once.

Sequenced input: PBMCs or T cells enriched from blood (not recorded which). The sequence was obtained from a woman between 40 and 55 years old who had recovered from COVID-19. V gene TRBV2 combines with J gene TRBJ1-5; 7 bases line up with TRBD1. The CDR3 DNA is TGTGCCAGCAGTAGGGGACAGAGCAATCAGCCCCAGCATTTT. It specifies CASSRGQSNQPQHF.